This T cell receptor beta chain appears in the sequencing data of a study of blood T cell repertoires in COVID-19. Across the whole study: From T cells, B-cell-depleted T cells, or PBMCs came the material, which was cDNA or gDNA.

Original processing methods: Reference gene primer amplification gave nucleated cell count estimates. The data were produced by immunoSEQ multiplex PCR, yet TCRdb's version contains in-frame clones alone and is incomplete. V, J and clone size were drawn from that table, and D and trimming were deduced from the DNA. This sample has 300,000 or so clones, with around 90% found just once. With V trimmed by 6 bases and J by 7 bases, 5 bases remained unmatched. The germline CDR1 and CDR2 sequences are LNHDA and SQIVND (reference sequence). There are 13 residues in the CDR3. The age range of participants was about 18 to 89 years, with residence in fewer than 25 US areas. Cohort allocation depended upon clinical history that participants reported.

Sequencing was performed on PBMCs or T cells enriched from blood (not recorded which). This clonotype originated in a man between 60 and 70 years old who had recovered from COVID-19. This rearrangement joins TRBV19 to TRBJ1-5, with 8 bases lining up with TRBD1. The chain's CDR3 is CASSDRGGQPQHF. The CDR3 bases are TGTGCCAGTAGCGACAGGGGAGGACAGCCCCAGCATTTT.